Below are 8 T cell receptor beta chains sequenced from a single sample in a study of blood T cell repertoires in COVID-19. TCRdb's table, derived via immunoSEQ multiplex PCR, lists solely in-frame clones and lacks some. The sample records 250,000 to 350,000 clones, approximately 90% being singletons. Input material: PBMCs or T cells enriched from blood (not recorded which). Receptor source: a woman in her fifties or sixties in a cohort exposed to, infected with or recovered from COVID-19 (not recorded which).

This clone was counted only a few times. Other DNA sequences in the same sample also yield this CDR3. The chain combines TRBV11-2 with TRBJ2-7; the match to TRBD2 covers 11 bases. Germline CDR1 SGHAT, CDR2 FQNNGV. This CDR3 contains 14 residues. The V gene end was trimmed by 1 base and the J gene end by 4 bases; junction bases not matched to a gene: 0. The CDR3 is CASSLGLAGYEQYF. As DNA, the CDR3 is TGTGCCAGCAGCTTAGGACTAGCGGGGTACGAGCAGTACTTC.

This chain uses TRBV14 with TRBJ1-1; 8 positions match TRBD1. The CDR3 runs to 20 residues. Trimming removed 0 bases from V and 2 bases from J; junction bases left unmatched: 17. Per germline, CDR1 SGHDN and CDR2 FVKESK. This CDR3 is CASSQDAGAGGLSINTEAFF. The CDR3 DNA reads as TGTGCCAGCAGCCAAGATGCGGGCGCAGGGGGCCTTTCAATTAACACTGAAGCTTTCTTT.

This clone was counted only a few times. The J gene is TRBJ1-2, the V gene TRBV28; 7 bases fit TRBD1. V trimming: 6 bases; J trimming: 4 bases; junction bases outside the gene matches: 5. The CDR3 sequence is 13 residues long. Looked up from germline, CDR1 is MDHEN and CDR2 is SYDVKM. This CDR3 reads CASRGDSFYGYTF. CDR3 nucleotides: TGTGCCAGCAGGGGGGACAGCTTCTATGGCTACACCTTC.

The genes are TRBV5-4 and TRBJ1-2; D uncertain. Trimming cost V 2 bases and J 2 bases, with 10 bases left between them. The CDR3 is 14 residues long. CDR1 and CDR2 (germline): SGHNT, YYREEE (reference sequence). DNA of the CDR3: TGTGCCAGCAGCTTCGAGGGCATGAACTATGGCTACACCTTC. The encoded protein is CASSFEGMNYGYTF.

CDR3 loop: CATSERGRQGANIQYF. Written as DNA, the CDR3 is TGTGCCACCAGTGAGCGCGGGCGACAGGGGGCTAACATTCAGTACTTC. The V call is TRBV24-1, the J call TRBJ2-4; 10 bases align to TRBD1. Germline values: CDR1 KGHDR, CDR2 SFDVKD. This CDR3 has 16 amino acids. The V and J ends lost 4 bases and 7 bases, in that order; junction bases with no gene match: 9.

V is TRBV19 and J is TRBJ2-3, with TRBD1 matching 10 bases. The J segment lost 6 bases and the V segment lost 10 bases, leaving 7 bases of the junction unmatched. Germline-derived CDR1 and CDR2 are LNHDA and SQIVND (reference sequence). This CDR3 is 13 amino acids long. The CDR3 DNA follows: TGTGCCACCGCGGACAGGGGGGGGGATACGCAGTATTTT. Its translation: CATADRGGDTQYF. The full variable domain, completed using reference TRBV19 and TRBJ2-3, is DGGITQSPKYLFRKEGQNVTLSCEQNLNHDAMYWYRQDPGQGLRLIYYSQIVNDFQKGDIAEGYSVSREKKESFPLTVTSAQKNPTAFYLCATADRGGDTQYFGPGTRLTVL.

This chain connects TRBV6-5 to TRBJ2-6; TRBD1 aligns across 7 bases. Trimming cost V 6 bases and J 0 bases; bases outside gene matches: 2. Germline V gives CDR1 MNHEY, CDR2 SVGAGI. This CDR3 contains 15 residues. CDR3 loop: CASRTGFSGANVLTF. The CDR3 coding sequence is TGTGCCAGCAGGACAGGGTTCTCTGGGGCCAACGTCCTGACTTTC.

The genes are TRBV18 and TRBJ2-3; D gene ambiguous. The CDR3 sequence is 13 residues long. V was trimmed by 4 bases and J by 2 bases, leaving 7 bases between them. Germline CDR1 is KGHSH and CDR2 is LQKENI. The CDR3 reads CASSLEITDTQYF. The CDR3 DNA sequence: TGTGCCAGCTCACTTGAGATCACAGATACGCAGTATTTT.